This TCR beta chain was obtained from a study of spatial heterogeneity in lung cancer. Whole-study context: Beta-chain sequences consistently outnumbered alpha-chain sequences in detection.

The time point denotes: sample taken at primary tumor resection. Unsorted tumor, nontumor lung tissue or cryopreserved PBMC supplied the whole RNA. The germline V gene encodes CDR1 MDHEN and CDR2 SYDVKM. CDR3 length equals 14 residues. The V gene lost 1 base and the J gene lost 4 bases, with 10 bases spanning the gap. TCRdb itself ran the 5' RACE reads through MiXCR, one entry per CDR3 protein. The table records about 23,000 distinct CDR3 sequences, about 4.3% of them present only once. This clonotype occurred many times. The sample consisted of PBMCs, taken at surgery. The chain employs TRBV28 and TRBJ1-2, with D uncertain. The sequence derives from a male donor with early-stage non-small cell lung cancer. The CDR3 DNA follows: TGTGCCAGCAGTTTATTGGCCAGCTTCTATGGCTACACCTTC. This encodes CASSLLASFYGYTF.